The present T cell receptor beta chain was sequenced within a study of T-cell reconstitution after alpha-beta-depleted transplantation in children. Whole-study findings and limits: Alpha-beta T cells about two months after transplant reportedly derived from several hundred expanded graft clones. A year post-transplant, T-cell counts and diversity derived mostly from newly produced T cells.

The library targeted TCRbeta and was prepared with unique molecular identifiers. TCRdb itself ran the PCR reads through MiXCR, one entry per CDR3 protein. This table has about 490,000 distinct CDR3 sequences, roughly 10% appearing once. J was trimmed by 4 bases and V by 5 bases; bases with no gene match: 13. In germline, CDR1 is DFQATT, CDR2 SNEGSKA (reference sequence). The CDR3 extends over 17 amino acids. This clonotype was observed many times. Its antigen is not identified. The chain combines TRBV20-1 with TRBJ2-3; 12 positions match TRBD2. This clonotype originated in a child aged 2 to 15 with inherited bone marrow failure, due to receive a stem cell transplant. The source was PBMCs, collected before TCRalphabeta/CD19-depleted stem cell transplant. The CDR3 spells CSAPGTSGQLMPDTQYF. CDR3 in DNA: TGCAGTGCTCCCGGGACTAGCGGGCAGCTTATGCCAGATACGCAGTATTTT.